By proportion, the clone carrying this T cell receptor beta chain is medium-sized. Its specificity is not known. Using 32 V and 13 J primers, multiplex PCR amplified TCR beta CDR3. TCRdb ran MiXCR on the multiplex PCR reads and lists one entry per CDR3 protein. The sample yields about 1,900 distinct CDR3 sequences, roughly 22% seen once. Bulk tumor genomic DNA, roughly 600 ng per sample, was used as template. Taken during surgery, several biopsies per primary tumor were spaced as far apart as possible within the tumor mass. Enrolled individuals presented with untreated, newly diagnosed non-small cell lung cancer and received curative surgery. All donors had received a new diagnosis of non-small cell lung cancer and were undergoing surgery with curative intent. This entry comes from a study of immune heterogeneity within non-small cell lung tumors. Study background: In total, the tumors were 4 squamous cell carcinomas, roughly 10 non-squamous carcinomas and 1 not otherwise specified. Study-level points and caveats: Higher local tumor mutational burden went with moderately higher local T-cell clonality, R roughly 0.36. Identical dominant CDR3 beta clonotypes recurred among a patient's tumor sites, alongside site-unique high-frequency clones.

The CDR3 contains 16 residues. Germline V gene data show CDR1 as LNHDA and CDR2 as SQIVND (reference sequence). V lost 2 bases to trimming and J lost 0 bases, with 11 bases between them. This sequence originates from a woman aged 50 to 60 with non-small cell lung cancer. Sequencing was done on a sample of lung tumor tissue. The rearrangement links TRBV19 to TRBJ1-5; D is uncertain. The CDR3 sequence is CASSITGYRSNQPQHF. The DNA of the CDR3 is TGTGCCAGTAGTATAACGGGGTACCGTAGCAATCAGCCCCAGCATTTT.